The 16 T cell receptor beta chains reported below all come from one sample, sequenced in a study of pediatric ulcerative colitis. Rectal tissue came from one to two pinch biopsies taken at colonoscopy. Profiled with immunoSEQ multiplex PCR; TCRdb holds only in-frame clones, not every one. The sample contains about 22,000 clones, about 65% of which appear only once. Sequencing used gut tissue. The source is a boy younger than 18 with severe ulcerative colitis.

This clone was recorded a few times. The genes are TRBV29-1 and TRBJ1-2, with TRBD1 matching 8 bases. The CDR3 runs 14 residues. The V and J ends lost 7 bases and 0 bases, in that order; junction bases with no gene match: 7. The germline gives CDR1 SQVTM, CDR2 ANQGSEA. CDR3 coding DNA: TGCAGCGCCGTGGGGACAGGAGCTAACTATGGCTACACCTTC. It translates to CSAVGTGANYGYTF.

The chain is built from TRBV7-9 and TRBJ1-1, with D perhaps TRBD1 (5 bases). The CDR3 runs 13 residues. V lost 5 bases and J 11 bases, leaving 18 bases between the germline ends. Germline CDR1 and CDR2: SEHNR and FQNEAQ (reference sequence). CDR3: CASSPRGAAGAFF. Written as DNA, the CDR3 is TGTGCCAGCAGCCCGCGTGGGGCTGCTGGGGCTTTCTTT.

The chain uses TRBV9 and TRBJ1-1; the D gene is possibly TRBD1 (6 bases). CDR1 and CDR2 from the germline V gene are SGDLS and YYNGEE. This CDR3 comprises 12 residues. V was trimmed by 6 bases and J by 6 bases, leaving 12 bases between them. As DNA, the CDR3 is TGTGCCAGCACCGGGACAAACTCTGAAGCTTTCTTT. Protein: CASTGTNSEAFF. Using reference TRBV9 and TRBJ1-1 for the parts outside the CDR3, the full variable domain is DSGVTQTPKHLITATGQRVTLRCSPRSGDLSVYWYQQSLDQGLQFLIQYYNGEERAKGNILERFSAQQFPDLHSELNLSSLELGDSALYFCASTGTNSEAFFGQGTRLTVV.

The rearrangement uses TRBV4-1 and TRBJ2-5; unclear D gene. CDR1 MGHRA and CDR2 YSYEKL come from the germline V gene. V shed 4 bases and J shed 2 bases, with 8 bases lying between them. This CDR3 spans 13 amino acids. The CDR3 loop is CASSLGPQETQYF. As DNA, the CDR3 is TGCGCCAGCAGCCTTGGACCTCAAGAGACCCAGTACTTC.

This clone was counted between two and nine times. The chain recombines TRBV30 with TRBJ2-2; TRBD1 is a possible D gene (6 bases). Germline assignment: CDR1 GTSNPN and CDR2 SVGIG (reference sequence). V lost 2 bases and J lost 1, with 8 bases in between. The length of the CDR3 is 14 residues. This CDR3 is CAWSPGVNTGELFF. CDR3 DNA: TGTGCCTGGAGTCCAGGGGTGAACACCGGGGAGCTGTTTTTT.

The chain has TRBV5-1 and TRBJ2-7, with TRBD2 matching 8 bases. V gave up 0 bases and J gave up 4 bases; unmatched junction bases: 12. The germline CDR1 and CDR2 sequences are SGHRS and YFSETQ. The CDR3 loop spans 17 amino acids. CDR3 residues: CASSLAAGGAGVYEQYF. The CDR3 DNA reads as TGCGCCAGCAGCTTGGCCGCTGGTGGAGCGGGGGTTTACGAGCAGTACTTC.

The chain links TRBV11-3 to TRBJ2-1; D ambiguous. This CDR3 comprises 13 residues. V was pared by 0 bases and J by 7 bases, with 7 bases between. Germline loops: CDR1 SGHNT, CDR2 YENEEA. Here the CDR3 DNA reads TGTGCCAGCAGCTTAGATCCGGCGAATGAGCAGTTCTTC. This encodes CASSLDPANEQFF.

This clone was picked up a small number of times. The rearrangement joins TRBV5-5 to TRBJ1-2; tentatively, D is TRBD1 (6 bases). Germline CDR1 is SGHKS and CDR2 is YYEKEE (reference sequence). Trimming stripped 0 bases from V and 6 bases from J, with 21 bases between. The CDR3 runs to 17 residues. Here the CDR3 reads CASSLALSSGGADGYTF. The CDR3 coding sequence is TGTGCCAGCAGCTTGGCCCTTAGTTCGGGGGGCGCGGATGGCTACACCTTC.

CDR3 DNA sequence: TGTGCCAGCTCACTCGAGGGTGCTTATGGCTACACCTTC. The encoded protein is CASSLEGAYGYTF. V and J are TRBV18 and TRBJ1-2; unclear D gene. The germline V gene encodes CDR1 KGHSH and CDR2 LQKENI. V was shortened by 4 bases and J by 5 bases, with 11 bases between the two germline ends. The CDR3 loop spans 13 amino acids.

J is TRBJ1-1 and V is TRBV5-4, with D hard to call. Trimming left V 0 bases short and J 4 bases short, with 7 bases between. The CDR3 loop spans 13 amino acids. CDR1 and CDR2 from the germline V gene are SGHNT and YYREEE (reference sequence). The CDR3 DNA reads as TGTGCCAGCAGCTTGGTTGGGGTCACTGAAGCTTTCTTT. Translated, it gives CASSLVGVTEAFF.

The CDR3 loop is CASRIQGNTEAFF. DNA for the CDR3: TGTGCCAGCAGGATCCAAGGGAACACTGAAGCTTTCTTT. This chain uses TRBV6-5 with TRBJ1-1; no reliable D call. The CDR3 has 13 residues. V was trimmed by 6 bases and J by 1 base, leaving 9 bases between them. Looked up from germline, CDR1 is MNHEY and CDR2 is SVGAGI.

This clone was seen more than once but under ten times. The CDR3 region is CAWRGQTGFSPLHF. The CDR3, as DNA: TGTGCCTGGAGAGGGCAGACAGGATTTTCACCCCTCCACTTT. V gene TRBV30 combines with J gene TRBJ1-6; D might be TRBD1 (6 bases). Germline V CDR1 and CDR2: GTSNPN, SVGIG (reference sequence). CDR3 length: 14 residues. V lost 3 bases to trimming and J lost 9 bases, with 15 bases between them.

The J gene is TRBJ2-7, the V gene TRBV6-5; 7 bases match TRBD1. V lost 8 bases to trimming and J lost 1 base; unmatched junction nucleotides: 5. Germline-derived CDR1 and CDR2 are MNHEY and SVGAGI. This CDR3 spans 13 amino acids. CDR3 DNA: TGTGCCAGCCAGAGGACAGGTTCCTACGAGCAGTACTTC. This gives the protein CASQRTGSYEQYF.

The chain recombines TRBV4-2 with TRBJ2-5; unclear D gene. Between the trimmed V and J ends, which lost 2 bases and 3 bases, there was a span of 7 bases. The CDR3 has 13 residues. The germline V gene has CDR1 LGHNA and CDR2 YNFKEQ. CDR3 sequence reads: CASSQMSEETQYF. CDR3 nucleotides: TGTGCCAGCAGCCAAATGTCGGAAGAGACCCAGTACTTC.

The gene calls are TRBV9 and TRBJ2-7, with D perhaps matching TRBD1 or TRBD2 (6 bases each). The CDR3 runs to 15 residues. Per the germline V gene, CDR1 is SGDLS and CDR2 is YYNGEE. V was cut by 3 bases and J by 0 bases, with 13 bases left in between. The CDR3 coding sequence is TGTGCCAGCAGCGAGGGGGGCGGCGACTCCTACGAGCAGTACTTC. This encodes CASSEGGGDSYEQYF.

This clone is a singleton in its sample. Written as DNA, the CDR3 is TGTGCCAGCAGCCCCCTCGGGACAACGGGAAACACCATATATTTT. Translating gives CASSPLGTTGNTIYF. The chain carries TRBV7-2 and TRBJ1-3; possible D gene TRBD1, 6 bases. V lost 5 bases and J lost 4, with 15 bases in between. CDR3 length: 15 amino acids. The germline V gene encodes CDR1 SGHTA and CDR2 FQGNSA.